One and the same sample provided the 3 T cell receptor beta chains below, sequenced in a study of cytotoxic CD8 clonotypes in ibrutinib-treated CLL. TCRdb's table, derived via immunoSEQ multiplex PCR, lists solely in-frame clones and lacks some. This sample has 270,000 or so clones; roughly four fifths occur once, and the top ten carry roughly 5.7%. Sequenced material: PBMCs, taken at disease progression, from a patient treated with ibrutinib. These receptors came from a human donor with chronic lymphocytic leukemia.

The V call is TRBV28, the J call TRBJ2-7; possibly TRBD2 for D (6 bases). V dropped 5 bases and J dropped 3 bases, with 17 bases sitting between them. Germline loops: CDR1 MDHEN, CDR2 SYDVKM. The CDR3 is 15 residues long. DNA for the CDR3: TGTGCCAGCAGTGGGGGAGGTAGGGCGGACTACGAGCAGTACTTC. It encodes CASSGGGRADYEQYF.

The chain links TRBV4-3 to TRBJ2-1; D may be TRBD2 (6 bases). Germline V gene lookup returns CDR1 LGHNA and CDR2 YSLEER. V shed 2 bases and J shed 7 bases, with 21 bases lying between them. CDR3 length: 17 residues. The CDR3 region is CASSQRLWEAGLNEQFF. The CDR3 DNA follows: TGCGCCAGCAGCCAACGGCTTTGGGAGGCCGGGTTAAATGAGCAGTTCTTC.

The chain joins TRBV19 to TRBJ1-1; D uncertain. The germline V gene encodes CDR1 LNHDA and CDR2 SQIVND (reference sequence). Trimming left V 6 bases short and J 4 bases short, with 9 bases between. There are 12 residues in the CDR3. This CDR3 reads CASRGFSTEAFF. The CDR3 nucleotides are TGTGCCAGTAGGGGTTTTAGCACTGAAGCTTTCTTT.